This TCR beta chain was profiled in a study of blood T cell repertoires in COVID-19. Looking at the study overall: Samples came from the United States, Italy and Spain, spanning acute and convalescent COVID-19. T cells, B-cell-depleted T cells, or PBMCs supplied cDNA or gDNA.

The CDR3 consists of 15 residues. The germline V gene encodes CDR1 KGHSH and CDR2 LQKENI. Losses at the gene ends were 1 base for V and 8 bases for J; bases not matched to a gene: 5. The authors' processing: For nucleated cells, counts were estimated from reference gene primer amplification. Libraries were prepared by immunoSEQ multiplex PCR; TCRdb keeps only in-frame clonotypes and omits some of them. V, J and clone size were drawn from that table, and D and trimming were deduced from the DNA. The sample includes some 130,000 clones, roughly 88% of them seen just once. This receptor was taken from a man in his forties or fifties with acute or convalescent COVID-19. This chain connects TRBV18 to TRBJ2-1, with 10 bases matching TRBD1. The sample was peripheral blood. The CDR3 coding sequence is TGTGCCAGCTCACCACGTGGAGGGACAGGGGATGAGCAGTTCTTC. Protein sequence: CASSPRGGTGDEQFF.